Sequencing of this T cell receptor (beta chain) was carried out in a study of IL-17A CD8 T cells in psoriatic arthritis synovium. As for the study more broadly: The study aimed to define the phenotype, molecular profile and function of synovial IL-17A+CD8+ T cells in psoriatic arthritis pathogenesis. Beyond this particular receptor, the publication reports: Some individual clones occupied over 5% of the repertoire, though most synovial CD8+ subsets remained polyclonal. Cells were obtained from synovial fluid rather than synovial tissue, because no psoriatic arthritis synovial tissue samples were available. In a couple of patients, many Tc17 clones also appeared in the synovial Tc1 population, producing Morisita overlap indices above 0.75. TCR sequencing covered only a few patients, which the authors acknowledged as a limited sample size.

CD3+ T cells were isolated magnetically, stimulated for about 1.5 hours with PMA and ionomycin, and then labeled using IL-17A and IFNgamma cytokine secretion assays. Synovial fluid effusions were drawn from actively inflamed joints of patients with psoriatic arthritis. Memory CD8+ T cells in synovial fluid were sorted patient by patient into Tc17 (IL-17A+) cells, bulk memory cells and Tc1 (IL-17A-IFNgamma+) cells in order to compare their TCR repertoires. The Classification of Psoriatic Arthritis Study Group (CASPAR) criteria were met by the psoriatic arthritis patients. Cytokine-secreting cells were counterstained with viability dye and anti-CD3, CD8, CD14 and CD4 antibodies and sorted on a BD FACSAria. TCRbeta sequencing was performed on sorted synovial fluid CD8+ T cell subsets from a few patients with psoriatic arthritis. Synovial fluid mononuclear cells were isolated with Lymphoprep and cryopreserved in liquid nitrogen before use. The medium used for cryopreservation was made up of about 47% fetal calf serum and around 9.6% dimethyl sulfoxide.

After DNA extraction (Qiagen), TCRbeta V-D-J rearrangements were amplified in a bias-controlled manner and then sequenced at high throughput (immunoSEQ; Adaptive Biotech). The authors' pipeline ran thus. The immunoSEQ Analyzer platform was used to analyze productive sequences at the sequence level. Clonality was calculated as 1 minus Pielou's evenness, with values from 0 (highly polyclonal) to 1 (monoclonal). How much repertoires overlapped between subsets was quantified with the Morisita index, which goes from 0 (no similarity) to 1 (complete similarity). As stored in TCRdb, this immuneACCESS dataset retains in-frame rearrangements with V and J assigned. A fraction of the clones does not appear; measured against another copy, unresolved V genes explain less than half of the discrepancy, and the remainder lacks a known reason. V, J and clone size derive from that table, while D and trimming were established from the DNA sequence. This sample is represented by about 2,200 clones; 72% of them were singletons. The top ten constitute over 12% of the sample.

As to this clone: The antigen it recognizes is unknown. There are no base qualities to consult, and no much larger clone falls within one base.

The TCR sequence derives from a human donor with psoriatic arthritis. The material sequenced was IFN-gamma+ CD8+ T cells from synovial fluid. What this sample's cell subset or site label stands for: IL-17A-IFNgamma+ memory CD8+ (Tc1) cells.

Here the CDR3 is given as CASSLRQGNYEQYF. The nucleotide sequence reads as follows: TGCGCCAGCAGTCTAAGACAGGGTAACTACGAGCAGTACTTC. Recombination linked TRBV5-1 to TRBJ2-7; TRBD1 lines up with 7 middle nucleotides. Reading the germline V gene gives CDR1 SGHRS and CDR2 YFSETQ. There are 14 amino acids in the CDR3, from cysteine to phenylalanine inclusive. This entry keeps only the CDR3 DNA: 42 bases, framed from base 1. The germline V and J ends show losses of 5 bases and 3 bases respectively, and no gene match explains 8 bases of the junction.